The 3 T cell receptor beta chains presented below share a single source sample, sequenced in a study of T cells in localized non-small cell lung cancer. TCRdb's copy holds only in-frame clones and misses some; the assay was immunoSEQ multiplex PCR. The table records 39,000 or so clones, about 83% of them present only once. The starting material was PBMCs, obtained before any cancer treatment. These receptors were obtained from a man between 40 and 70 years old with stage II lung adenocarcinoma.

The chain links TRBV6-1 to TRBJ1-5; 7 nucleotides align to TRBD1. With 2 bases clipped from V and 0 bases from J, the junction kept 13 bases outside the gene matches. CDR3 length: 19 amino acids. Germline V lookup: CDR1 MNHNS, CDR2 SASEGT. The CDR3 DNA reads TGTGCCAGCAGTGAATTAAAGGACAGGTGGCACTATAGCAATCAGCCCCAGCATTTT. Amino acids: CASSELKDRWHYSNQPQHF.

This chain joins TRBV12-5 and TRBJ1-4, with D possibly matching TRBD1 (6 bases). V lost 3 bases and J 4 bases, leaving 12 bases between the germline ends. CDR1 is LGHNT, CDR2 FRNRAP, per germline. The CDR3 is 15 amino acids. The CDR3, as DNA: TGTGCTAGTGGTTTACAGGCAGGGGATAATGAAAAACTGTTTTTT. Protein sequence: CASGLQAGDNEKLFF. Full variable domain (outside the CDR3, taken from reference TRBV12-5 and TRBJ1-4): DARVTQTPRHKVTEMGQEVTMRCQPILGHNTVFWYRQTMMQGLELLAYFRNRAPLDDSGMPKDRFSAEMPDATLATLKIQPSEPRDSAVYFCASGLQAGDNEKLFFGSGTQLSVL.

The CDR3 nucleotides are TGTGCCTGGAGTGATGGACAGGGGAGCTATGGCTACACCTTC. Protein product: CAWSDGQGSYGYTF. The V gene is TRBV30, the J gene TRBJ1-2; TRBD1 matches at 9 bases. Germline CDR1 and CDR2: GTSNPN and SVGIG (reference sequence). CDR3 length equals 14 residues. V dropped 1 base and J dropped 4; count of bases not matched to a gene: 4.